This TCR beta chain emerged from a study of blood T cell repertoires in COVID-19 (dated by TCRdb to 2018 to 2020). At the level of the whole study: Collaborator samples came from the United States, Italy and Spain and covered acute and convalescent phases of COVID-19. Subjects who had been exposed to COVID-19, were actively infected with it, or had recovered from it provided the deeply sampled blood TCRbeta repertoires that made up the dataset. Where available, HLA class I and class II types were taken from metadata supplied by the sample provider and were not determined by assay-based typing. Nearly every sample came with metadata listing a de-identified subject ID, COVID-19 status, age in years and sex. The repertoires were released in a freely available public database intended as a resource for research on the immune response to SARS-CoV-2. The prospective study material was composed of cDNA or gDNA derived from T cells, B-cell-depleted T cells, or PBMCs. Samples came from the ongoing ImmuneRACE study (first 160 participants) plus 1,254 subjects from 6 global collaborators. The research as a whole found: The quantity of clinical and demographic metadata differed by source and by participant and was supplied without curation.

TCRbeta CDR3 regions were amplified from genomic DNA using the immunoSEQ Assay, a bias-controlled multiplex PCR. The original pipeline was this. Within the assay, amplification of reference gene primers was used to estimate how many nucleated cells each sample contained. Sequence reads were collapsed and filtered to measure the absolute abundance of every unique TCRbeta CDR3 rearrangement. For each sample, productive Simpson clonality was calculated by taking the square root of Simpson's diversity index across productive rearrangements. Entries here come from immuneACCESS through TCRdb and include only in-frame sequences with V and J called. Some clones fail to appear in such tables; in the studies checked, an unresolved V gene covers under half of the shortfall, and the cause of the remainder is unknown. The V and J calls and the clone size are those of that table, but D and trimming were determined from the DNA. The sample records 450,000 or so clones, over 85% of which are singletons. 0.75% to 0.85% of the sample belongs to the ten largest clones.

Regarding this clone: No antigen is known for it. Nothing much larger sits one base from this clone, and base qualities are not available.

At one collaborating source in Seattle, patients were enrolled during active infection and were followed longitudinally through the course of disease. Whole blood was collected in K2EDTA tubes by collaborating institutions according to the institutions' own protocols. For TCRbeta analysis, collaborators shipped samples as frozen whole blood, isolated PBMCs, or DNA extracted from either of those sample types. V loses 1 base of germline sequence and J loses 8 bases, and the interval between the two ends is 11 bases. Via the germline V gene (reference sequence), CDR1 is LNHDA and CDR2 SQIVND. The CDR3 holds 13 amino acids from the cysteine to the phenylalanine. Only the CDR3 portion is preserved as DNA: 39 bases, with reading frame beginning at the first base.

The TCR sequence derives from a man aged 18 to 30 with COVID-19, enrolled during active disease. This chain joins TRBV19 to TRBJ1-1, with a tentative D gene TRBD1 over 6 matching bases. Sequencing was done on a sample of peripheral blood. This receptor has the CDR3 CASSIALGAEAFF. Read as DNA, the sequence is TGTGCCAGTAGTATAGCCCTGGGGGCCGAAGCTTTCTTT. With the rest looked up from the reference TRBV19 and TRBJ1-1 genes rather than sequenced, the full variable domain is DGGITQSPKYLFRKEGQNVTLSCEQNLNHDAMYWYRQDPGQGLRLIYYSQIVNDFQKGDIAEGYSVSREKKESFPLTVTSAQKNPTAFYLCASSIALGAEAFFGQGTRLTVV.